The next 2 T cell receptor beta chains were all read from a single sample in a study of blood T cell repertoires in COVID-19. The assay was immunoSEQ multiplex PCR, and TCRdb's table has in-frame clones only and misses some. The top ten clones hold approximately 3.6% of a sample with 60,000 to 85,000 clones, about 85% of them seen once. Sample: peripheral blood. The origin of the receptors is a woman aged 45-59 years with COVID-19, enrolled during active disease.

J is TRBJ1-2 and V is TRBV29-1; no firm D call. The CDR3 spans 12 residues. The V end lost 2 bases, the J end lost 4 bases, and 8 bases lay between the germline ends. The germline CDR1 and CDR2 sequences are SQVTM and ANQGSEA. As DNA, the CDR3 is TGCAGCGTTGAAAACACCTTCTATGGCTACACCTTC. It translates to CSVENTFYGYTF.

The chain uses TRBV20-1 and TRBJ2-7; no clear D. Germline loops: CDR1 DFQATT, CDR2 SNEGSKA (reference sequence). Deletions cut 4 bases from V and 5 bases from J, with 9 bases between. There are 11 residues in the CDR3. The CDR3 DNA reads TGCAGTGCTATGTTCCTCGACGAGCAGTACTTC. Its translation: CSAMFLDEQYF.